A selection of T cell receptor beta chains follows, all from one sample in a study of CD8+ T cells in alopecia areata. Libraries were prepared by immunoSEQ multiplex PCR; TCRdb keeps only in-frame clonotypes and omits some of them. The table includes 100,000 to 150,000 clones, about 57% detected once. The sequencing used CD4+ T cells sorted from blood, collected at week 0. The receptors stem from a human donor with alopecia areata. Each CDR3 is given without its conserved first and last residue. The order of the fields is V gene, D gene, J gene, CDR3 protein. D genes are given only for firm matches.

TRBV7-9	NA	TRBJ2-2	ASSLLRAQNTGELF
TRBV2	NA	TRBJ2-7	ASSQGHTLSYEQY
TRBV18	NA	TRBJ2-7	ASSPGLTYEQY
TRBV14	TRBD2	TRBJ2-5	ASSQRAGQETQY
TRBV6-5	NA	TRBJ2-2	ASSTMHGELF
TRBV7-9	TRBD2	TRBJ2-7	KNSLAGVPPTTYEQY
TRBV28	NA	TRBJ2-7	ASSSPSEGAGSSEQY
TRBV5-6	NA	TRBJ2-5	ASSLVGREQETQY
TRBV11-2	NA	TRBJ1-2	ASSLGDNYGYT
TRBV7-3	NA	TRBJ2-2	ASSPGEGELF
TRBV29-1	NA	TRBJ1-2	SVGDSYGYT
TRBV2	NA	TRBJ1-2	ASSELSRTIIYGYT
TRBV9	NA	TRBJ1-5	ASSIGGQADQPQH
TRBV2	NA	TRBJ2-5	ASSEGLGEETQY
TRBV6-5	NA	TRBJ2-7	ASSLSLSSYEQY
TRBV4-1	NA	TRBJ2-2	ASSPGSGVTGELF
TRBV14	NA	TRBJ1-2	ASSQGSGLLYT
TRBV23-1	NA	TRBJ1-4	ASSQPTETNEKLF
TRBV7-9	TRBD1	TRBJ1-6	ASSLEGGAYNSPLH
TRBV28	TRBD2	TRBJ2-1	ASSLAGGPGYNEQF
TRBV5-1	NA	TRBJ2-3	ASSFDGGPTDTQY
TRBV4-2	TRBD2	TRBJ2-5	ASSQNTGGLAPETQY
TRBV5-1	NA	TRBJ2-3	ASTKGSTDTQY
TRBV29-1	TRBD1	TRBJ2-3	SVDGTGVSDTQY
TRBV7-2	NA	TRBJ2-1	ASSVRVTKGHEQF
TRBV18	TRBD1	TRBJ2-7	ASSPDRASYEQY
TRBV11-2	NA	TRBJ1-1	ASSLTWGANTEAF
TRBV2	NA	TRBJ2-7	ASSGGRVSYEQY